Here is one T cell receptor (beta chain) with its context. Clinical history as reported by participants underpinned cohort assignment. The entry originates in a study of blood T cell repertoires in COVID-19. Here immunoSEQ multiplex PCR was the method, and the copy in TCRdb shows in-frame clones only, minus some. The data show about 300,000 clones, more than 80% seen once. The junction had 5 bases not matched to a gene; V was cut back by 7 bases and J by 2 bases. The CDR3 consists of 13 residues. Germline V gene data show CDR1 as MNHEY and CDR2 as SVGAGI. The J gene is TRBJ2-7, the V gene TRBV6-5; 7 nucleotides align to TRBD2. Sequencing was performed on PBMCs or T cells enriched from blood (not recorded which). The sequence was collected from a woman in her 30s who had recovered from COVID-19. This CDR3 reads CASTSGDTYEQYF. CDR3 DNA sequence: TGTGCCAGCACGAGCGGGGATACCTACGAGCAGTACTTC.